These T cell receptor beta chains were read from a single sample in a study of cytotoxic CD8 clonotypes in ibrutinib-treated CLL. The data were produced by immunoSEQ multiplex PCR, yet TCRdb's version contains in-frame clones alone and is incomplete. The repertoire holds around 77,000 clones, with more than 75% as singletons. The input for sequencing was PBMCs, taken at disease progression, from a patient treated with ibrutinib. The receptor set was obtained from a human donor with chronic lymphocytic leukemia. CDR3s include the opening cysteine and the closing phenylalanine or tryptophan. A D gene is named only where the DNA matches it firmly. The listing skips clone size in some rows; elsewhere it reads once, few, many or a size class.

clone size,V gene,J gene,D gene,CDR3 length,CDR3 DNA,CDR3 protein
-,TRBV4-1,TRBJ2-1,TRBD2,14,TGCGCCAGCAGCGGTAGCGGGAGAGGGAATGAGCAGTTCTTC,CASSGSGRGNEQFF
-,TRBV19,TRBJ2-2,TRBD2,16,TGTGCCAGTAGCGACGGACTAGCGGGGGTACGGGAGGAGCTGTTTTTT,CASSDGLAGVREELFF
-,TRBV5-4,TRBJ1-2,-,13,TGTGCCAGCAGCGCAGCAGGGGTCTATGGCTACACCTTC,CASSAAGVYGYTF
-,TRBV10-3,TRBJ2-7,TRBD1,18,TGTGCCATCAGTCCGAACCGGCCGGGACAGGGAGGCAACTACGAGCAGTACTTC,CAISPNRPGQGGNYEQYF
few,TRBV18,TRBJ2-7,TRBD1,15,TGTGCCAGCTCACCTCAGGGACAGGGACTTCGGGAGCAGTACTTC,CASSPQGQGLREQYF
once,TRBV6-4,TRBJ2-3,TRBD2,15,TGTGCCAGCAGTGAGACTAGCGGGGGAACAGATACGCAGTATTTT,CASSETSGGTDTQYF
once,TRBV28,TRBJ1-6,-,15,TGTGCCACGACCCGATCCGCTCTAGCATGGCTTCCCCTCCACTTT,CATTRSALAWLPLHF
-,TRBV28,TRBJ2-5,-,13,TGTGCCAGCAGTTTAGGCCCCAGAGAGACCCAGTACTTC,CASSLGPRETQYF
-,TRBV4-2,TRBJ2-3,TRBD2,17,TGTGCCAGCAGCCAAGAAAAGCTAGCGGGAGTCTCAGATACGCAGTATTTT,CASSQEKLAGVSDTQYF
-,TRBV4-1,TRBJ1-5,-,16,TGCGCCAGCAGCCAAGTATCAGGGGCCCTAAATCAGCCCCAGCATTTT,CASSQVSGALNQPQHF
-,TRBV6-5,TRBJ1-2,-,15,TGTGCCAGCAGTTCAAGCCCCCCAGGGGAGAGGGGCTACACCTTC,CASSSSPPGERGYTF
-,TRBV5-1,TRBJ2-7,-,12,TGCGCCAGCAGGGGGGAGCCGTCCGAGCAGTACTTC,CASRGEPSEQYF